The clone carrying this T cell receptor (beta chain) was counted at least ten times. As yet, its antigen is unknown. The read stops 3 residues short of the end of the CDR3; the missing end is completed from the germline J gene. The CDR3 is 15 amino acids. The germline gives CDR1 SGHNT, CDR2 YYREEE (reference sequence). V lost 3 bases, J lost 1 base, and 5 bases stayed unmatched. The data are from a study of T cell clonality in common variable immunodeficiency. Study results and limitations: Compared with controls, CVID subjects had fewer shared TCRbeta clones.

The assay was immunoSEQ multiplex PCR, and TCRdb's table has in-frame clones only and misses some. Singletons are absent from the sample, which has about 34,000 clones. The clonotype was recovered from a person aged 18 to 75 in good health. The sample was peripheral blood mononuclear cells. V gene TRBV5-4 combines with J gene TRBJ2-3; TRBD2 agrees at 7 bases. The CDR3 bases that were read are TGTGCCAGCAGCTCCTATACTAGCGGCACAGATACG. Protein product: CASSSYTSGTDT. The complete CDR3 sequence is CASSSYTSGTDTQYF.